This TCR beta chain was sequenced for a study of blood T cell repertoires in COVID-19. Looked up from germline, CDR1 is SGDLS and CDR2 is YYNGEE. The CDR3 has 15 amino acids. J lost 2 bases, V lost 4 bases, and 5 bases had no gene match. This clone has only one observation. The protocol was immunoSEQ multiplex PCR, while the TCRdb copy is restricted to in-frame clones and leaves out a portion. The profile shows hundreds of thousands of clones, about 91% of them singletons. This sequence was found in a woman aged 45-59 years with COVID-19, enrolled during active disease. What was sequenced was peripheral blood. This rearrangement joins TRBV9 to TRBJ2-3; TRBD1 agrees at 9 bases. The CDR3 loop is CASSRGQGHTDTQYF. As DNA, the CDR3 is TGTGCCAGCAGCCGGGGACAGGGACACACAGATACGCAGTATTTT.